The sequence of this T cell receptor beta chain was determined in a study of CD8+ T cells in alopecia areata. RNA was isolated and reverse transcribed to cDNA, the sequencing template. Sequencing was performed with immunoSEQ multiplex PCR; in TCRdb, only in-frame clones are kept and a portion is missing. Found here are over 120,000 clones, around 50% of them singletons; the top ten hold under 7.5%. To note about this clone: The antigen remains unidentified.

Isolation of CD4+ and CD8+ T cells from PBMCs was achieved by sorting. Findings and limits, study-wide: Patients showed less clear TCR sequence sharing than mice, possibly partly because of HLA diversity.

V shed 5 bases, J shed 6 bases, and the junction held 9 bases outside the gene matches. Germline CDR1 and CDR2: MNHEY and SMNVEV (reference sequence). This CDR3 is built from 15 residues. The origin of this receptor is a human donor with alopecia areata. J is TRBJ2-7 and V is TRBV27, with 11 bases fitting TRBD1. This material consisted of CD4+ T cells sorted from blood, taken at week 0. CDR3 in amino acids: CASSPLGQGVGEQYF. CDR3 DNA sequence: TGTGCCAGCAGTCCCCTGGGACAGGGGGTGGGCGAGCAGTACTTC.